The source of this TCR beta chain is a study of blood T cell repertoires in COVID-19 (TCRdb year 2020). In the study overall: Samples covering the acute and convalescent phases of COVID-19 were provided by collaborators in the United States, Italy and Spain. The prospective study material was composed of cDNA or gDNA derived from T cells, B-cell-depleted T cells, or PBMCs. Deeply sampled blood TCRbeta repertoires from subjects exposed to, actively infected with, or recovered from COVID-19 were included in the dataset. The repertoires were released in a freely available public database intended as a resource for research on the immune response to SARS-CoV-2. Samples came from the ongoing ImmuneRACE study (first 160 participants) plus 1,254 subjects from 6 global collaborators. Nearly every sample came with metadata listing a de-identified subject ID, COVID-19 status, age in years and sex. HLA class I and class II types, where available, came from metadata supplied by the sample provider rather than from assay-based typing. General conclusions and limits of the study: The quantity of clinical and demographic metadata differed by source and by participant and was supplied without curation.

The collaborating institutions used their own protocols to collect whole blood in K2EDTA tubes. Collaborator samples were shipped for TCRbeta analysis as frozen whole blood, isolated PBMCs, or DNA extracted from either sample type. The immunoSEQ Assay, a bias-controlled multiplex PCR, was used to amplify TCRbeta CDR3 regions from genomic DNA. For the original study's pipeline: The number of nucleated cells in each sample was estimated by amplification of reference gene primers within the assay. Sequence reads were collapsed and filtered to measure the absolute abundance of every unique TCRbeta CDR3 rearrangement. For each sample, productive Simpson clonality was calculated as the square root of Simpson's diversity index across productive rearrangements. This is the immuneACCESS table as TCRdb keeps it, with only in-frame sequences that have V and J called. A part of the clones is gone; compared with another copy, unresolved V genes explain less than half, and the rest is unexplained. V and J calls and clone size are given by that table; D and trimming were obtained from the DNA. Here the sample has about 150,000 clones; about 89% occur a single time. The ten largest clones take up 0.5% to 0.6% of the sample.

Concerning this clone: Its antigen remains unidentified. Base qualities are not at hand, and no much larger clone is one base apart.

CDR1 and CDR2 were assigned from the germline V gene (reference sequence) as LNHDA and SQIVND. Inclusive of the bounding cysteine and phenylalanine, the CDR3 is 13 residues long. Only the CDR3 DNA is retained, 39 bases long and in frame from the first base. V is shortened by 5 bases, J by 3 bases, and the region joining them spans 10 bases. The chain employs TRBV19 and TRBJ1-2, with no confidently assigned D gene. The source material was peripheral blood. The receptor comes from a man aged 50 to 59 with acute or convalescent COVID-19. The CDR3 protein is CASSQMRDYGYTF. The sequenced DNA is TGTGCCAGTAGTCAAATGCGGGACTATGGCTACACCTTC.